Described below is a single T cell receptor (beta chain) sequence and its context. This clonotype was found a few times. Its cognate antigen has yet to be identified. Base qualities are missing; no much larger clone stands one base away. The cysteine opens and the phenylalanine closes a CDR3 of 12 amino acids. The only DNA kept is the CDR3, 36 bases in frame from the first base. CDR1 and CDR2 (DFQATT, SNEGSKA) derive from the germline V gene (reference sequence). V is shortened by 2 bases, J by 7 bases, and the region joining them spans 11 bases. This record belongs to a study of regulatory T cells in long-lasting Graves disease (dated by TCRdb to the early 2020s). About the full investigation: Persistent Graves' disease meant more than 5 years of antithyroid drug treatment with TSH receptor autoantibodies that stayed positive. A total of roughly 35 samples underwent TCR sequencing, from around 13 patients with persistent Graves' disease and 20 or so patients with newly diagnosed Graves' disease. Peripheral blood TCR sequencing and RNA sequencing compared persistent Graves' disease patients with newly diagnosed Graves' disease patients. The study took place in China and was registered as a clinical trial. Persistent Graves' disease patients in the clinical cohort had taken antithyroid drugs for approximately 10 years on average. Study-wide conclusions, independent of this receptor: Persistent disease showed preferential use of TRBV28, TRBJ1-2 and TRBJ2-5, whereas newly diagnosed disease favored TRBV20-1 and TRBJ2-1. The authors acknowledged the small sample size as a limitation that may reduce accuracy. Only the TCR beta chain was sequenced and analyzed. The study examined only peripheral blood because the primary lesion, thyroid tissue, could not be accessed. Persistent Graves' disease patients showed lower TCR Shannon entropy and fewer highly expanded clones than newly diagnosed patients, suggesting clonal expansion. Patients with persistent disease shared more public clonotypes (approximately 2,500) than newly diagnosed patients did (around 980).

Receptor amplification or capture employed multiplex PCR. The run used an Illumina HiSeq 4000. To build TCR beta libraries, CDR3 regions were amplified by Arm-PCR using iRepertoire HTBI primers. Before sequencing, the PCR products went through gel purification. As for how the authors treated the data: Across samples, roughly 60 TRBV and roughly 15 TRBJ segments were identified and used for gene usage analysis of CDR3 amino acid clonotypes. Filtered high-quality paired reads were merged into contigs using COPE and FqMerger. Contigs were aligned with BLAST to IMGT TRBV, TRBD and TRBJ reference genes, and CDR3 was defined per IMGT. Any clonotype with a frequency above 0.1% was counted as a highly expanded clone. Shannon entropy served as the measure of repertoire diversity, while the Gini coefficient captured V-J evenness. A clonotype was considered public if more than one individual shared it. The public reads were run again by TCRdb, first through fastp at Q25 and then through MiXCR, and only productive beta chains were kept. CDR3 protein duplicates are merged, each entry listing the most common genes and DNA. The V and J calls and clone size are TCRdb's, not the authors'. The sample includes some 300,000 distinct CDR3 sequences, with around 23% observed a single time. The top ten hold 56% of the sample.

Taken with the paper, the label for time point translates to: persistent/refractory GD, antithyroid drugs over 5 years with positive TRAb. RNA was extracted from PBMCs in TRIzol for both TCR sequencing and RNA sequencing. Graves' disease was diagnosed according to American Thyroid Association guidelines. The patients came from an endocrinology department in Xi'an, China. From each patient, about 8.9 milliliters of peripheral blood was collected into an EDTA anticoagulant tube. PBMCs were isolated by Ficoll Paque Plus density gradient separation without further T cell sorting. RNA quality was checked with an Agilent 2100 Bioanalyzer and agarose gel, and concentration with a NanoDrop 2000.

Source: peripheral blood mononuclear cells (PBMCs), taken when the disease was refractory, from a patient treated with antithyroid drugs. This receptor chain uses TRBV20-1 and TRBJ1-1; perhaps TRBD1 is the D gene, with 6 bases matching. This clonotype was sampled from a female donor with Graves disease. The CDR3 corresponds to CSARTGLNEAFF. The DNA reads as follows: TGCAGTGCTAGAACAGGGCTAAATGAAGCTTTCTTT.